The entry below gives a single TCR beta chain sequence along with its context. What it recognizes is unknown. TCRdb itself ran the RT-PCR reads through MiXCR, one entry per CDR3 protein. The sample has about 500,000 distinct CDR3 sequences; about 7.2% are singletons. The V gene end was trimmed by 11 bases and the J gene end by 3 bases; junction bases not matched to a gene: 3. This CDR3 is 11 amino acids long. The source of the sample is a study of response to subunit inactivated influenza vaccine. General study results and limits: Authors suggested few new T cells are recruited by each seasonal influenza vaccination.

The TCR originated in a man aged 50 to 75 who received an inactivated influenza vaccine. The material sequenced was PBMCs from blood, taken less than 25 months after vaccination. The V and J genes are TRBV12-3 or TRBV12-4 and TRBJ2-5; 7 bases agree with TRBD1. For the CDR3, the DNA is TGTGCCCGCCAGGGGGAAGAGACCCAGTACTTC. This codes for CARQGEETQYF.